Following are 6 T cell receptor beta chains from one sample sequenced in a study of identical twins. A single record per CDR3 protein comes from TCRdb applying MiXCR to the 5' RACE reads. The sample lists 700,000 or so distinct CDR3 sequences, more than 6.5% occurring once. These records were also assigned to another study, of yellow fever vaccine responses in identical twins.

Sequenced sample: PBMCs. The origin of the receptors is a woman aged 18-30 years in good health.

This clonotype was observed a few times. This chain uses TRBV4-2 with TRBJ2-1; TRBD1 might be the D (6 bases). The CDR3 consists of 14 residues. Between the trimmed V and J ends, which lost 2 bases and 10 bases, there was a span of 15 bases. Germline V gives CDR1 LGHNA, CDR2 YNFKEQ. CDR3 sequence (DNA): TGTGCCAGCAGCCAACTACCCCGGGACATCGAGCAGTTCTTC. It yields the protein CASSQLPRDIEQFF.

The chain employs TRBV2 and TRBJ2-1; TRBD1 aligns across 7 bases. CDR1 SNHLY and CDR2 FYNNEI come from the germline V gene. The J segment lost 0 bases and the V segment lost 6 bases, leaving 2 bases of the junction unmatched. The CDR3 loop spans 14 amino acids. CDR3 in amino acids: CASRGQISYNEQFF. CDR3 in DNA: TGTGCCAGCAGGGGACAGATCTCCTACAATGAGCAGTTCTTC. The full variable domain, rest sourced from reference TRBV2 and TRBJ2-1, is EPEVTQTPSHQVTQMGQEVILRCVPISNHLYFYWYRQILGQKVEFLVSFYNNEISEKSEIFDDQFSVERPDGSNFTLKIRSTKLEDSAMYFCASRGQISYNEQFFGPGTRLTVL.

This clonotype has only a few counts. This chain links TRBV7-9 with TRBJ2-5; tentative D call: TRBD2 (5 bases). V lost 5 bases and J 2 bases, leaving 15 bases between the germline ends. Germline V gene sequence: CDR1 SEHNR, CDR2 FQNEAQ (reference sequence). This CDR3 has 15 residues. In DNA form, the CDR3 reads TGTGCCAGCAGCGAGGGATGGGCGGAACAAGAGACCCAGTACTTC. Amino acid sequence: CASSEGWAEQETQYF.

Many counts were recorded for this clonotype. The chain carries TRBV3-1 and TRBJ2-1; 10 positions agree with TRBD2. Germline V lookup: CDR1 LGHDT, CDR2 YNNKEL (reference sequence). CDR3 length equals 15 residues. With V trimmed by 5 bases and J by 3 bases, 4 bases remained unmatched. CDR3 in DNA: TGTGCCAGCAGCTACGGACTAGCGGACTACAATGAGCAGTTCTTC. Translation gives CASSYGLADYNEQFF.

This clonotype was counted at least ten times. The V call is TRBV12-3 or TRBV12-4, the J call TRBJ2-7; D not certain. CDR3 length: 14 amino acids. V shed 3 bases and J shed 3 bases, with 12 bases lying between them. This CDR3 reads CASSFEAGIYEQYF. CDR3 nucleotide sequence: TGTGCCAGCAGTTTCGAGGCAGGTATCTACGAGCAGTACTTC.

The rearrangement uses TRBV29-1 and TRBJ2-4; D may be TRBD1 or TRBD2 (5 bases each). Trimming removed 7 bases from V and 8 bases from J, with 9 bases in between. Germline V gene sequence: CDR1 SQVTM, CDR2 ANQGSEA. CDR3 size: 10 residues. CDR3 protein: CSDRGDIQYF. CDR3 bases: TGCAGCGATAGAGGGGACATTCAGTACTTC.